These T cell receptor beta chains were read from a single sample in a study of neurological immune-mediated disorders. TCRdb used MiXCR to reprocess the 5' RACE reads, holding one entry per CDR3 protein. The sample has about 55,000 distinct CDR3 sequences, approximately 3.9% seen once; the top ten hold 6.5%. Sequenced sample: PBMCs. Receptor source: a man between 60 and 75 years old with multiple sclerosis. The CDR3 runs from the conserved cysteine through the conserved F or W. Fields, in order: J gene, V gene, CDR3 protein.

J gene: TRBJ2-2
V gene: TRBV5-1
CDR3 protein: CASSATAPGTGELFF

J gene: TRBJ2-7
V gene: TRBV29-1
CDR3 protein: CSASGTESSYEQYF

J gene: TRBJ1-2
V gene: TRBV11-2
CDR3 protein: CASSSTGGFNYGYTF

J gene: TRBJ1-5
V gene: TRBV7-6
CDR3 protein: CASSFGMGQPQHF

J gene: TRBJ2-5
V gene: TRBV12-3/TRBV12-4
CDR3 protein: CASSFGRTGEGETQYF

J gene: TRBJ1-4
V gene: TRBV4-1
CDR3 protein: CASSQAPDREIAKLFF

J gene: TRBJ2-3
V gene: TRBV7-2
CDR3 protein: CASILADTQYF

J gene: TRBJ2-1
V gene: TRBV5-1
CDR3 protein: CASSLESSGYNEQFF

J gene: TRBJ1-6
V gene: TRBV18
CDR3 protein: CASSPQGITYNSPLHF

J gene: TRBJ2-1
V gene: TRBV7-8
CDR3 protein: CASSPNPAFDEQFF

J gene: TRBJ2-7
V gene: TRBV27
CDR3 protein: CASSPLPRTSVTYEQYF